These 6 T cell receptor beta chains came from one sample sequenced in a study of T cells expressing NK-cell markers. TCRdb processed the 5' RACE reads again and assigns one entry to each CDR3 protein, with no DNA. Its clone listing holds around 470,000 distinct CDR3 sequences. The sample was blood T cells: a sorted CD56 or NKG2C T cell subset, CD4+ or CD8+ T cells, or bulk PBMC T cells (not recorded which). The source of these receptors is a woman in her forties or fifties in good health.

The chain recombines TRBV29-1 with TRBJ2-2; TCRdb names TRBD1, which stays unverified in the absence of DNA. This CDR3 spans 12 amino acids. The germline CDR1 and CDR2 sequences are SQVTM and ANQGSEA. CDR3 sequence reads: CSVEKGGGELFF.

V usage is TRBV20-1 and J usage is TRBJ1-6; lacking DNA, the TRBD1 call made by TCRdb goes unchecked. The CDR3 loop spans 14 amino acids. Germline V gene lookup returns CDR1 DFQATT and CDR2 SNEGSKA (reference sequence). The CDR3 loop reads CSARVGQGHSPLHF.

This sequence joins TRBV6-5 and TRBJ1-1; TCRdb gives TRBD1 as the D gene, but with no DNA this cannot be confirmed. The length of the CDR3 is 15 residues. CDR1 MNHEY and CDR2 SVGAGI come from the germline V gene. The CDR3 reads CASSPRGDGDTEAFF.

The rearrangement links TRBV12-3 or TRBV12-4 to TRBJ2-6. The CDR3 is 15 residues long. The CDR3 region is CASSDFGAGANVLTF.

This sequence joins TRBV7-8 and TRBJ1-1; checking the TCRdb D call of TRBD1 is not possible without DNA. CDR1 SGHVS and CDR2 FQNEAQ come from the germline V gene. This CDR3 spans 12 amino acids. CDR3 sequence: CASSPRVSEAFF.

The chain combines TRBV20-1 with TRBJ2-3; the D call of TRBD2 rests on TCRdb alone, since no DNA is present to check it. CDR3 length equals 19 residues. CDR1 and CDR2 (germline): DFQATT, SNEGSKA (reference sequence). CDR3 loop: CSARGWGGGLAGETNTQYF.